The 8 T cell receptor beta chains given below trace back to one sample, sequenced in a study of blood T cell dynamics during melanoma immunotherapy. Time point given: week 3, after first cycle of checkpoint inhibitor. Measured with immunoSEQ multiplex PCR; TCRdb has only the in-frame clones, and not every one. Here the sample spans under 6,500 clones, 84% being singletons. The sample was blood, taken from a patient treated with checkpoint blockade. The receptors derive from a human donor with melanoma. Some clones in this sample may be carry-over from other donors' samples.

The chain links TRBV5-1 to TRBJ2-5; 7 nucleotides match TRBD2. Germline V CDR1 and CDR2: SGHRS, YFSETQ. V trimming: 1 base; J trimming: 1 base; junction bases outside the gene matches: 4. The CDR3 has 15 amino acids. The CDR3 is CASSLLRGSQETQYF. The CDR3, as DNA: TGCGCCAGCAGCTTGTTGCGGGGGAGCCAAGAGACCCAGTACTTC.

The V and J genes are TRBV5-6 and TRBJ2-4; D gene ambiguous. Germline CDR1 and CDR2: SGHDT and YYEEEE. This CDR3 comprises 12 residues. V lost 1 base, J lost 7 bases, and 6 bases lay in between. The CDR3 region has the DNA TGTGCCAGCAGCTTGCGAAGGAACATTCAGTACTTC. Protein: CASSLRRNIQYF.

This clone was counted a few times. Additional DNA sequences in this sample encode the identical CDR3. The J gene is TRBJ1-1, the V gene TRBV27; D gene uncertain. Per the germline V gene, CDR1 is MNHEY and CDR2 is SMNVEV (reference sequence). CDR3 length equals 13 residues. V lost 2 bases to trimming and J lost 1 base, with 5 bases between them. DNA of the CDR3: TGTGCCAGCAGTTTAGGTGGGAACACTGAAGCTTTCTTT. Translated: CASSLGGNTEAFF.

This clone has only one observation. The V gene is TRBV11-1, the J gene TRBJ2-3; tentative D call: TRBD2 (6 bases). CDR3 length: 16 residues. The V end was cut by 5 bases, the J end by 6 bases, with 21 bases between. The germline gives CDR1 SGHAT, CDR2 FQDESV (reference sequence). In DNA, the CDR3 is TGTGCCAGCAGCAAAGGGGCGGGGCCCCGTTCGGATACGCAGTATTTT. Protein product: CASSKGAGPRSDTQYF. The full variable domain, with the rest looked up from reference TRBV11-1 and TRBJ2-3, is EAEVAQSPRYKITEKSQAVAFWCDPISGHATLYWYRQILGQGPELLVQFQDESVVDDSQLPKDRFSAERLKGVDSTLKIQPAELGDSAMYLCASSKGAGPRSDTQYFGPGTRLTVL.

The chain links TRBV25-1 to TRBJ2-1; D is undetermined. There are 15 residues in the CDR3. The germline V gene has CDR1 MGHDK and CDR2 SYGVNS. V was pared by 1 base and J by 4 bases, with 11 bases between. CDR3 protein: CASSESRTVYNEQFF. The CDR3 DNA follows: TGTGCCAGCAGTGAATCCCGAACAGTATACAATGAGCAGTTCTTC.

This clone has a handful of counts. This sequence joins TRBV28 and TRBJ1-6; a possible D gene is TRBD1 (5 bases). Per the germline V gene, CDR1 is MDHEN and CDR2 is SYDVKM. Trimming left V 6 bases short and J 8 bases short, with 14 bases between. The CDR3 is 14 amino acids. CDR3 amino acids: CASSSWTRDSPLHF. In DNA, the CDR3 is TGTGCCAGCAGCTCCTGGACCAGGGATTCACCCCTCCACTTT.

V usage is TRBV7-9 and J usage is TRBJ1-2; possible D gene TRBD1, 5 bases. Germline CDR1 SEHNR, CDR2 FQNEAQ (reference sequence). V dropped 3 bases and J dropped 6 bases, with 8 bases sitting between them. This CDR3 contains 12 residues. CDR3 DNA sequence: TGTGCCAGCAGCTTGGGGGGTAATGGCTACACCTTC. Residues: CASSLGGNGYTF.

The chain combines TRBV28 with TRBJ2-3; D tentatively reads TRBD1 or TRBD2 (7 bases each). The V end lost 2 bases, the J end lost 6 bases, and 12 bases lay between the germline ends. The CDR3 length is 14 residues. The germline gives CDR1 MDHEN, CDR2 SYDVKM. Written as DNA, the CDR3 is TGTGCCAGCAGTTTAACAGGGGAGGGGGATACGCAGTATTTT. Translated: CASSLTGEGDTQYF. Combining the CDR3 with reference TRBV28 and TRBJ2-3 gives the whole variable domain DVKVTQSSRYLVKRTGEKVFLECVQDMDHENMFWYRQDPGLGLRLIYFSYDVKMKEKGDIPEGYSVSREKKERFSLILESASTNQTSMYLCASSLTGEGDTQYFGPGTRLTVL.